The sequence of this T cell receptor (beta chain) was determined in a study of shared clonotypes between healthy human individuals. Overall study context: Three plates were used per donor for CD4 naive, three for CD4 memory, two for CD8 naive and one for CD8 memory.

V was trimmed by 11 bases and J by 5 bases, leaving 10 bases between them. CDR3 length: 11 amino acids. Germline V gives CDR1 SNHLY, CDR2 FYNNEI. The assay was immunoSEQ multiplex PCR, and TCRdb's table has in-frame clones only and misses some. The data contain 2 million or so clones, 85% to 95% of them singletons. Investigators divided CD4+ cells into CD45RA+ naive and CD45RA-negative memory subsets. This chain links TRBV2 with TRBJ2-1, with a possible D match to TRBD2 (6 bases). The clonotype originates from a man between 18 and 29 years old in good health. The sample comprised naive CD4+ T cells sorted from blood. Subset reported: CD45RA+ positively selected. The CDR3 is CAGASDNEQFF. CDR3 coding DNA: TGTGCCGGGGCTAGCGACAATGAGCAGTTCTTC.